This TCR beta chain was observed in a study of T and B cells in COVID-19 patients. Study-wide context: COVID-19 patients gave peripheral blood either during active infection or after recovery. Nine tenths of the roughly 20 active-infection patients had comorbidities associated with unfavorable COVID-19 outcome. Of 20 active-infection patients, some 11 were critically ill with mechanical ventilation or extracorporeal membrane oxygenation.

Multiplex PCR with BIOMED2 TRB-A/B primer pools amplified TRB rearrangements. MiXCR, run by TCRdb on the multiplex PCR reads, gives a single entry per CDR3 protein. The sample has about 5,400 distinct CDR3 sequences; 25% to 30% are singletons. This clonotype is termed medium-sized. From blood, about 240-550 ng of genomic DNA served as TRB template. CDR1 is GTSNPN and CDR2 is SVGIG in the germline V gene (reference sequence). V lost 3 bases and J 0 bases, leaving 9 bases between the germline ends. This CDR3 contains 14 residues. What was sequenced was blood. The chain joins TRBV30 to TRBJ1-3; D gene unclear. The sequence came from a human donor with active COVID-19. The CDR3 reads CAWRTLISGNTIYF. CDR3 sequence (DNA): TGTGCCTGGAGAACTCTCATCTCTGGAAACACCATATATTTT.